The rows below give T cell receptor beta chains drawn from one sample of a study of blood T cell repertoires in COVID-19. Profiled with immunoSEQ multiplex PCR; TCRdb holds only in-frame clones, not every one. The sample has 240,000 or so clones, approximately 84% seen once. Sequencing input: peripheral blood. The receptor set was obtained from a woman in her thirties who had recovered from COVID-19. Both conserved end residues are trimmed from each CDR3.

J,V,CDR3
TRBJ1-5,TRBV19,ASTQEGGGAVGQPQH
TRBJ2-1,TRBV9,ASTVAGEQF
TRBJ2-1,TRBV20-1,SASGTIEQF
TRBJ1-1,TRBV6-2/TRBV6-3,ASSYSKGPGNTEAF
TRBJ2-7,TRBV21-1,ASSSGQEENYEQY
TRBJ1-2,TRBV4-1,ASSPLGQGATDNYGYT
TRBJ2-1,TRBV4-2,ASSQEAGDYNEQF
TRBJ1-2,TRBV9,ASSVTTGETIRGYT
TRBJ1-3,TRBV2,ASTKGGTSGNTIY
TRBJ1-2,TRBV10-1,ASSGEGNYGYT
TRBJ1-3,TRBV7-3,ASKQSSSGNTIY
TRBJ1-5,TRBV6-1,ASSDLVPGSQPQH
TRBJ1-1,TRBV4-2,ASSQGHFNTEAF
TRBJ1-1,TRBV27,ASSLRQGAVTEAF
TRBJ1-6,TRBV7-3,ASSSGADSPLH
TRBJ2-1,TRBV6-5,ASILAGIYNEQF
TRBJ2-1,TRBV4-3,ASSQGPGYEQF
TRBJ2-5,TRBV7-2,ASRKYRTSGGEETQY
TRBJ2-1,TRBV9,ASSVGDSPSSYNEQF
TRBJ2-2,TRBV19,ASSSAGAIGGELF
TRBJ1-1,TRBV6-2/TRBV6-3,ASSLTGWEAF
TRBJ1-2,TRBV19,ASSAYVYGYT
TRBJ1-1,TRBV2,ASSDLQGAEAF
TRBJ1-1,TRBV5-1,ASSFGGLGDTEAF
TRBJ2-7,TRBV18,ASSPPTRTDEQY
TRBJ2-7,TRBV9,ASSVADSSYEQY
TRBJ2-3,TRBV5-4,ASSIGQGFGFGADTQY
TRBJ2-1,TRBV5-1,ASSYLGQGGYNEQF
TRBJ2-5,TRBV27,ASSLYGGAETQY
TRBJ2-7,TRBV6-1,ASSEGWTTFYEQY
TRBJ2-6,TRBV5-1,ASSFDRVSGANVLT
TRBJ2-3,TRBV9,ASSAKSGHQGPVDTQY
TRBJ2-2,TRBV20-1,SASLAGRTGELF
TRBJ1-6,TRBV4-1,ASSQVQGSTNSPLH
TRBJ2-5,TRBV6-7,ASSWPLGAFQETQY
TRBJ2-3,TRBV25-1,ASSDFRGGFTDTQY
TRBJ1-1,TRBV5-1,ASSLYQGSSNTEAF
TRBJ2-3,TRBV5-8,ASTPLGQAANTQY
TRBJ2-1,TRBV5-1,ASSDQAGKAPSSYNEQF
TRBJ2-2,TRBV12-5,ASGLVKLNTGELF
TRBJ1-1,TRBV21-1,ASSHAGGAKAF
TRBJ1-3,TRBV6-5,ATASTGNTIY
TRBJ2-3,TRBV9,ASSVDGGSTDTQY
TRBJ1-2,TRBV6-5,ASRIRQITNYGYT
TRBJ2-1,TRBV25-1,ASRGVEQF